This is a list of T cell receptor beta chains from one sample in a study of CD8 T cells in ankylosing spondylitis. TCRdb redid the calling of the 5' RACE reads with MiXCR, one entry per CDR3 protein. Here the sample spans about 360,000 distinct CDR3 sequences, 20% being singletons. The specimen was blood, either unsorted or a sorted T cell fraction (not recorded which). Receptors originate from a male donor with ankylosing spondylitis or in good health (not recorded which). Each CDR3 is given with its conserved first and last residue. D genes are given only for firm matches. A clone size is listed for some rows: how often the clone was seen (once, few, many), or a class if it is expanded.

cdr3_aa v_call d_call clone_size
CASSLKNYGYTF TRBV14 . few
CSARGGDGTGELFF TRBV20-1 . .
CASSFQGAGNSPLHF TRBV12-3/TRBV12-4 TRBD1 .
CASRPRWVGTSGGIKETQYF TRBV12-3/TRBV12-4 TRBD2 few
CASSLGPTGEDYGYTF TRBV7-9 TRBD1 .
CASSGYERTQYF TRBV9 . .
CASTFMTDTGELFF TRBV12-3/TRBV12-4 . few
CALELEIAGVNTGELFF TRBV30 TRBD2 .
CATSRDNEEWGLYNEQFF TRBV15 TRBD2 few
CASSIRALYDGNTIYF TRBV5-1 . many
CASSKGGRETQYF TRBV12-3/TRBV12-4 TRBD1 .
CASSANRGPYNEQFF TRBV5-4 . .
CSSSSRLGTGMSGANVLTF TRBV7-9 TRBD1 .
CASSQSQGEQFF TRBV9 . .
CASSVGDGANYGYTF TRBV9 . .
CASSYGAVNTDTQYF TRBV6-5 . .
CASSPRVLNTGELFF TRBV4-2 . few
CASSPRDGVYEQYF TRBV27 . .
CASSHPGTDTYEQYF TRBV27 . few
CASSNRGRLYEQYF TRBV27 TRBD1 .
CASSLDRDRGRDEQFF TRBV13 TRBD1 .
CASSETGATNEKLFF TRBV5-6 . .
CAIRDRGQETQYF TRBV10-3 TRBD1 .